This T cell receptor beta chain was captured in a study of T cells in Graves' hyperthyroidism and ophthalmopathy. Background on the study: At initial diagnosis, before any treatment had begun, peripheral blood was obtained. Study findings and constraints: Separating ophthalmopathy from stable hyperthyroidism was achieved by a 13 V-J model. With a median lead of around 6.7 months before onset, the model predicted ophthalmopathy.

Per the germline V gene, CDR1 is SQVTM and CDR2 is ANQGSEA. The CDR3 spans 15 residues. Between the trimmed V and J ends, which lost 1 base and 3 bases, there was a span of 15 bases. This clonotype was observed many times. The antigen is undetermined. RNA transcripts served as the template for amplifying TCR beta CDR3 regions. Primed by the HTBI set, a first-round RT-PCR was run on the TCR CDR3. Using its own MiXCR run on the multiplex PCR reads, TCRdb lists one record per CDR3 protein. The sample shows nearly 600,000 distinct CDR3 sequences, roughly 14% of them seen only once. Uncontrolled infection, other autoimmune disease, pregnancy or lactation disqualified patients from enrolment.

The chain has TRBV29-1 and TRBJ1-1; D gene uncertain. Sample: blood. This TCR was sampled from a woman in her thirties with Graves' hyperthyroidism that later progressed to Graves' ophthalmopathy. CDR3 in DNA: TGCAGCGTTGAAGGCGAGGTCGGCGCGGACACTGAAGCTTTCTTT. Its protein product is CSVEGEVGADTEAFF.